Shown below are 10 T cell receptor beta chains from a single sample sequenced in a study of blood T cells in healthy people across ages. Alongside a J-beta primer mix, a sample-barcoded 5' primer served in a second PCR lasting about 7 to 11 cycles. MiXCR was run by TCRdb on the 5' RACE reads, yielding one entry per CDR3 protein. The table records about 570,000 distinct CDR3 sequences, 25% to 30% of them present only once. Specimen: blood. The origin of the receptors is a woman in her 70s in good health.

This clonotype was counted between two and nine times. The chain has TRBV12-3 or TRBV12-4 and TRBJ1-2; D remains ambiguous. The CDR3 totals 13 residues. The V end lost 5 bases, the J end lost 3 bases, and 10 bases lay between the germline ends. CDR3 DNA: TGTGCCAGCAGTGAACAAGCTGACTATGGCTACACCTTC. Protein sequence: CASSEQADYGYTF.

This clonotype was counted between two and nine times. This chain connects TRBV12-5 to TRBJ2-4; unclear D gene. Deletions cut 3 bases from V and 0 bases from J, with 6 bases between. This CDR3 region has 14 residues. Per the germline V gene, CDR1 is LGHNT and CDR2 is FRNRAP. CDR3 loop: CASGFGLAKNIQYF. CDR3 DNA: TGTGCTAGTGGTTTCGGCCTAGCCAAAAACATTCAGTACTTC.

This clonotype came up a few times. The chain recombines TRBV7-6 with TRBJ2-5; D ambiguous. The CDR3 runs 12 residues. Germline CDR1 reads SGHVS; CDR2 reads FNYEAQ. Trimming removed 0 bases from V and 5 bases from J, with 4 bases in between. This chain's CDR3 is CASSLAPETQYF. The CDR3 DNA sequence: TGTGCCAGCAGCTTAGCTCCGGAGACCCAGTACTTC.

This sequence joins TRBV7-2 and TRBJ2-5; 9 nucleotides agree with TRBD2. The better agreement between TRBJ2-7 and the DNA end casts doubt on the J call. There are 15 residues in the CDR3. CDR1 and CDR2 from the germline V gene are SGHTA and FQGNSA. The CDR3 region is CASSPTVGGLAEQYF. The CDR3, as DNA: TGTGCCAGCAGCCCCACGGTAGGGGGACTAGCCGAGCAGTACTTC.

This clonotype was found a few times. V and J are TRBV7-9 and TRBJ2-5; unclear D gene. The CDR3 runs to 15 residues. The ends were cut back, 3 bases at V and 4 bases at J, with 15 bases in the middle. CDR1 and CDR2 from the germline V gene are SEHNR and FQNEAQ (reference sequence). The CDR3 nucleotides read TGTGCCAGCAGCTTTTTAAACGGGCAGTCAGAGACCCAGTACTTC. This gives the protein CASSFLNGQSETQYF. The full variable domain, its missing parts supplied by reference TRBV7-9 and TRBJ2-5, is DTGVSQNPRHKITKRGQNVTFRCDPISEHNRLYWYRQTLGQGPEFLTYFQNEAQLEKSRLLSDRFSAERPKGSFSTLEIQRTEQGDSAMYLCASSFLNGQSETQYFGPGTRLLVL.

The CDR3 loop is CASSVGGRGRSTDTQYF. The CDR3, as DNA: TGTGCCAGCAGCGTAGGGGGAAGGGGGCGGAGCACAGATACGCAGTATTTT. The V and J genes are TRBV9 and TRBJ2-3; TRBD1 aligns across 7 bases. There are 17 residues in the CDR3. Germline CDR1 and CDR2: SGDLS and YYNGEE. With 0 bases clipped from V and 0 bases from J, the junction kept 7 bases outside the gene matches.

The J gene is TRBJ1-1, the V gene TRBV7-9; 11 bases map to TRBD1. Germline trimming cut 5 bases from V and 3 bases from J; bases unmatched to any gene: 5. Germline CDR1 reads SEHNR; CDR2 reads FQNEAQ (reference sequence). The CDR3 sequence is 15 residues long. CDR3 region: CASSPQDRGHTEAFF. For the CDR3, the DNA is TGTGCCAGCAGCCCCCAGGACAGGGGGCACACTGAAGCTTTCTTT.

This clonotype was seen only a few times. This chain links TRBV5-1 with TRBJ2-5; possibly TRBD1 for D (5 bases). Trimming took 4 bases from V and 5 from J, leaving 15 bases between them. Germline V gene lookup returns CDR1 SGHRS and CDR2 YFSETQ. There are 14 residues in the CDR3. CDR3 in DNA: TGCGCCAGCAGCGTGGCGAAGGGGAAGGAGACCCAGTACTTC. The encoded protein is CASSVAKGKETQYF.

This clonotype has a handful of counts. The rearrangement uses TRBV5-1 and TRBJ1-1; D possibly corresponds to TRBD1 (5 bases). CDR3 length: 15 amino acids. The germline V and J ends were trimmed by 4 bases and 1 base, with 14 bases remaining between them. Germline CDR1 reads SGHRS; CDR2 reads YFSETQ. In DNA form, the CDR3 reads TGCGCCAGCAGCCCGTTTCTTACAGGGAACACTGAAGCTTTCTTT. This encodes CASSPFLTGNTEAFF.

The V call is TRBV13, the J call TRBJ1-2; D might be TRBD1 (5 bases). CDR1 and CDR2 from the germline V gene are PRHDT and FYEKMQ (reference sequence). CDR3 length equals 13 residues. Trimming pared 6 bases from V and 1 base from J, leaving 9 bases between. This CDR3 reads CASSLRDNYGYTF. The CDR3 bases are TGTGCCAGCAGTCTCAGGGATAACTATGGCTACACCTTC. The complete variable domain, with remaining parts taken from reference TRBV13 and TRBJ1-2, reads AAGVIQSPRHLIKEKRETATLKCYPIPRHDTVYWYQQGPGQDPQFLISFYEKMQSDKGSIPDRFSAQQFSDYHSELNMSSLELGDSALYFCASSLRDNYGYTFGSGTRLTVV.